This TCR beta chain was identified in a study of shared clonotypes between healthy human individuals. The study's findings and limits: Non-shared clonotypes displayed generation probabilities falling below those of clonotypes present in all four donors. A generally larger estimated richness was seen in naive subsets than in memory subsets.

Sequencing used immunoSEQ multiplex PCR; TCRdb keeps in-frame clones, though not all of them. Found here are roughly 890,000 clones, 90% to 95% of them singletons; the top ten hold around 24%. The CDR3 consists of 14 residues. The V gene end was trimmed by 5 bases and the J gene end by 5 bases; junction bases not matched to a gene: 2. Per the germline V gene, CDR1 is SGHVS and CDR2 is FNYEAQ. As to this clone: Antigen unknown.

CD45RO-negative CD8 cells positively selected for CCR7 made up the naive population, which excluded terminally differentiated effector memory CD45RA+ cells. Every contributor of samples was a Caucasian grown-up residing in Nashville, Tennessee. The rearrangement links TRBV7-6 to TRBJ1-4, with 10 bases matching TRBD1. The specimen was naive CD8+ T cells sorted from blood. This TCR was sampled from a man aged 25-45 years in good health. CDR3 residues: CASSLDRGNEKLFF. CDR3 DNA: TGTGCCAGCAGCCTGGACAGGGGGAATGAAAAACTGTTTTTT.